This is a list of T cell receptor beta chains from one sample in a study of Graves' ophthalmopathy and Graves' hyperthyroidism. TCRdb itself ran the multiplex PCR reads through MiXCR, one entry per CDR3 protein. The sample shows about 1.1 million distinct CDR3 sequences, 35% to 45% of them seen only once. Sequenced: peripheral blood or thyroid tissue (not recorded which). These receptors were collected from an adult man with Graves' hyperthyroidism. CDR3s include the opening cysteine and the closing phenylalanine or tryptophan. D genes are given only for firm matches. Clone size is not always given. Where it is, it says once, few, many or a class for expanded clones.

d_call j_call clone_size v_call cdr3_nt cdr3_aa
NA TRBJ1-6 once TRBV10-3 TGTGCCAGCACCAAAGGGGCCTTTTCACCCCTCCACTTT CASTKGAFSPLHF
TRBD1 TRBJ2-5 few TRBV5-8 TGTGCCAGCAGCTTGGGTCCCGGGACAGGGAGGGAGACCCAGTACTTC CASSLGPGTGRETQYF
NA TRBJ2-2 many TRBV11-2 TGTGCCAGCAGCTTACACAGACAGACCGGGGAGCTGTTTTTT CASSLHRQTGELFF
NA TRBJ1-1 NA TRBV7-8 TGTGCCAGCAGCCCTAGGGGGGGAAATGAAGCTTTCTTT CASSPRGGNEAFF
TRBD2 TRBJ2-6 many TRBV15 TGTGCCACCAGCAGAGATGGGGGGGTCGCTGGGGCCAACGTCCTGACTTTC CATSRDGGVAGANVLTF
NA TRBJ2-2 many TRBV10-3 TGTGCCATCAAGGCGGAATACACCGGGGAGCTGTTTTTT CAIKAEYTGELFF
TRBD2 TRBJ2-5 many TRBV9 TGTGCCAGCAGCGTAGCTCAAGCGGGGGGCCGCCAAGAGACCCAGTACTTC CASSVAQAGGRQETQYF
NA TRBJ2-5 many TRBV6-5 TGTGCCAGCAGTTACCCCTATGGGGCTGGGGAGACCCAGTACTTC CASSYPYGAGETQYF
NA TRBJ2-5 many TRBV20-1 TGCAGTGCTAAGGAGTGGGGGGAGACCCAGTACTTC CSAKEWGETQYF
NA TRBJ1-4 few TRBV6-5 TGTGCCAGCAGTACGCCGCAAGGTCGAGGAAAACTGTTTTTT CASSTPQGRGKLFF
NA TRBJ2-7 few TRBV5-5 TGTGCCAGCAGCTTGGAGGGCGCCGGCAGTCCGGGTGGCGAGCAGTACTTC CASSLEGAGSPGGEQYF
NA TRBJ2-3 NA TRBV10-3 TGTGCCATCAGCGAACTAGAAGATACGCAGTATTTT CAISELEDTQYF
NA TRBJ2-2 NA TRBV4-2 TGTGCCAGCAGCCAATCTAGCCCCTCTCTTTCCGGGGAGCTGTTTTTT CASSQSSPSLSGELFF
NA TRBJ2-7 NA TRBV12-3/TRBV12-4 TGTGCCAGCAGCCGATTGGGAGAACAAGGAAGGGGCGATACCTACGAGCAGTACTTC CASSRLGEQGRGDTYEQYF
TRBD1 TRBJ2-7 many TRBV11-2 TGTGCCAGCAGCGCAGGGACAGGGGACTACGAGCAGTACTTC CASSAGTGDYEQYF
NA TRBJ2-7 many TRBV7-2 TGTGCCAGCAGCTTAGAGGGACGGGACTACGAGCAGTACTTC CASSLEGRDYEQYF
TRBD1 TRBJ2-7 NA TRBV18 TGTGCCAGCTCAAGAGGACAGGGTAGCGGCGAGCAGTACTTC CASSRGQGSGEQYF
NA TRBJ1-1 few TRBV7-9 TGTGCCAGCAGCTTCGTCAGGAGGCCCGCTGAAGCTTTCTTT CASSFVRRPAEAFF
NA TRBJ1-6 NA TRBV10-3 TGTGCCATCCGACGGGGGAGCTCCTATAGTTCACCCCTCCACTTT CAIRRGSSYSSPLHF
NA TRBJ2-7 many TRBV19 TGTGCCAGTAGTGAATCTAACTCCTACGAGCAGTACTTC CASSESNSYEQYF
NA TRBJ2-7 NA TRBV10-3 TGTGCCAGCAGTTACGGGGGGACAGCCACCTACGAGCAGTACTTC CASSYGGTATYEQYF
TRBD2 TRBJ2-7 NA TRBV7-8 TGTGCCAACACGCGGGAGACCTACGAGCAGTACTTC CANTRETYEQYF
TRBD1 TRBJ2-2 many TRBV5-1 TGCGCCAGCAGCTTGGCGACAGGGATCACCGGGGAGCTGTTTTTT CASSLATGITGELFF
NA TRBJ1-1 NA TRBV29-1 TGCAGCTTGGCGACTACTCGGAACACTGAAGCTTTCTTT CSLATTRNTEAFF
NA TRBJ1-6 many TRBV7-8 TGTGCCAGCAGCTTAGAGTCATCGCTGAGGATGGGCCCCTTTAATTCACCCCTCCACTTT CASSLESSLRMGPFNSPLHF
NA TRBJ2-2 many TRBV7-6 TGTGTCAGCAGCTTAGGGAGAGCCGGCGGGGAGCTGTTTTTT CVSSLGRAGGELFF
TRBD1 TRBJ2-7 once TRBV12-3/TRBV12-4 TGTGCCAGCAGGCTGGGGACAGGGGCTGTCGAGCAGTACTTC CASRLGTGAVEQYF
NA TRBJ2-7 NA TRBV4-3 TGCGCCAGCAGCCAACGGTACTACGGCGAGCAGTACTTC CASSQRYYGEQYF
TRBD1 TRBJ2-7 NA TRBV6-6 TGTGCCAGCAGTGGACAGGGGGCTGGGTCCTACGAGCAGTACTTC CASSGQGAGSYEQYF
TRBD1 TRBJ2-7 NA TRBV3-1 TGTGCCAGCAGCCACCGGACAGGGGGTCTGTCCTACGAGCAGTACTTC CASSHRTGGLSYEQYF
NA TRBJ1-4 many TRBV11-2 TGTGCCAGCAGCTTAGTTCTGGGCTTGGATGAAAAACTGTTTTTT CASSLVLGLDEKLFF
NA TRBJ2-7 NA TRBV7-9 TGTGCCAGCAGCCAAGCCGGGGACCGCTTTTACTTC CASSQAGDRFYF
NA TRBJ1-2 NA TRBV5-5 TGTGCCAGCAGCTTATCGAGGACAGCTGGCTACACCTTC CASSLSRTAGYTF
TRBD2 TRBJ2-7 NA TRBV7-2 TGTGCCAGCAGCTTTAGCGGGGGGTTTCTCACTACCTACGAGCAGTACTTC CASSFSGGFLTTYEQYF
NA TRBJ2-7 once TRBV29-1 TGCAGCGTTGTAGATCCAGGGACCTACGAGCAGTACTTC CSVVDPGTYEQYF
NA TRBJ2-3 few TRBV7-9 TGTGCCAGCTCACTGGGGGTTTCCACAGATACGCAGTATTTT CASSLGVSTDTQYF
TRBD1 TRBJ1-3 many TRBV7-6 TGTGCCAGCAGCTTGGGCCACGGGACAGGGGGAAACACCATATATTTT CASSLGHGTGGNTIYF
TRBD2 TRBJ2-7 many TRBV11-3 TGTGCCAGCAGTCGCGGACCGGGGGGATACGAGCAGTACTTC CASSRGPGGYEQYF
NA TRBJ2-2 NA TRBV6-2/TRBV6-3 TGTGCCAGCATATCGGGGGGCGCCGGGGAGCTGTTTTTT CASISGGAGELFF
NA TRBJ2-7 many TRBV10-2 TGCGCCAGCAGTGAGTCTTTACTGCTGGGGCTGAGGTACGAGCAGTACTTC CASSESLLLGLRYEQYF
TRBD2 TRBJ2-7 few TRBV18 TGTGCCAGCTCACCACCCGCCAGCGGGAGTTCCGAGCAGTACTTC CASSPPASGSSEQYF
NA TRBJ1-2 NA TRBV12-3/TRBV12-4 TGTGCCAGCAGTTCCCCCCAATGGGCATACTCCTTC CASSSPQWAYSF
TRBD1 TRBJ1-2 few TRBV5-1 TGCGCCAGCAGCTCGGATACCGGGACAGGGGGCGGTTGGGGCTACACCTTC CASSSDTGTGGGWGYTF
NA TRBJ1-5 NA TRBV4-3 TGCGCCAGCAGCCAAAAATTCGGCAGGGCCAGCAATCAGCCCCAGCATTTT CASSQKFGRASNQPQHF
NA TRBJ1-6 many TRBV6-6 TGTGCCAGCAGTCCTAGTCCAGGCTCACCCCTCCACTTT CASSPSPGSPLHF
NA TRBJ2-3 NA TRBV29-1 TGCAGCACTCGTACGAGACTAGATACGCAGTATTTT CSTRTRLDTQYF
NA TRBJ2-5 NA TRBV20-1 TGCAGTGCGGCCGGGGACTACCAAGAGACCCAGTACTTC CSAAGDYQETQYF
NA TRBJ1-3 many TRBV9 TGTGCCAGCAGCGTAGGTCCGGGAATTGGAAACACCATATATTTT CASSVGPGIGNTIYF
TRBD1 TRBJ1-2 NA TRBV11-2 TGTGCCAGCAGCTTAGAGGGCGGCAGGGGGACTAGTGCTGATGGCTACACCTTC CASSLEGGRGTSADGYTF
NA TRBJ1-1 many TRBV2 TGTGCCAGCATTAGGACTGTTAGCACTGAAGCTTTCTTT CASIRTVSTEAFF
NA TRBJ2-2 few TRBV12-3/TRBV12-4 TGTGCCATCACGACAGACCTTACGAACACCGGGGAGCTGTTTTTT CAITTDLTNTGELFF
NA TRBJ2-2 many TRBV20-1 TGCAGTGCTAGAGTAGGGTTCGGGGAGCTGTTTTTT CSARVGFGELFF
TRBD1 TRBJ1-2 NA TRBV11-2 TGTGCCAGCAGCTTAAAGCCGGCGGGGACAGGGCTGGGAAACACCTTC CASSLKPAGTGLGNTF
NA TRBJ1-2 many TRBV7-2 TGTGCCAGCAGCTCTACTCCAGGGGTATATGGCTACACCTTC CASSSTPGVYGYTF
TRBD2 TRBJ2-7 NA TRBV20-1 TGCAGTGCTAGGATCCCCCTAGCGGGAGACTACGAGCAGTACTTC CSARIPLAGDYEQYF
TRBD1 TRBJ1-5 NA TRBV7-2 TGTGCCAGCAGCTCCGGGACAGGCATCAATCAGCATTTT CASSSGTGINQHF
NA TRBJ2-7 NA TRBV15 TGTGCCACCAGCAGTTATGAAGGGGCGGGCGACGAGCAGTACTTC CATSSYEGAGDEQYF
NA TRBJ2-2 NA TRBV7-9 TGTGCCGGCAGCGTTGAACTTGGTACCGGGGAGCTGTTTTTT CAGSVELGTGELFF
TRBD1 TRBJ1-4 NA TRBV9 TGTGCCAGCAGCGAATCCGGGACAGTGGGTGAAAAACTGTTTTTT CASSESGTVGEKLFF